This TCR beta chain came from a study of shared clonotypes between healthy human individuals. Whole-study results and caveats: All-four-donor shared clonotypes had higher generation probabilities than non-shared clonotypes did.

The repertoire was sequenced with immunoSEQ multiplex PCR; TCRdb's copy has only in-frame clones and lacks some. The table has about 2.1 million clones, around 93% seen once. Remarks on this clone: Its antigen is as yet unknown.

Germline V gene data show CDR1 as SQVTM and CDR2 as ANQGSEA. CDR3 length: 17 residues. The ends were cut back, 4 bases at V and 3 bases at J, with 22 bases in the middle. Naive CD8 isolation took CD45RO-negative cells positively selected for CCR7 and excluded terminally differentiated effector memory CD45RA+ cells. The specimen sequenced was naive CD8+ T cells from PBMCs. The chain combines TRBV29-1 with TRBJ2-1; D may be TRBD1 (6 bases). This clonotype was sampled from a man between 18 and 35 years old in good health. Some clones in this sample may be carry-over from other donors' samples. The chain's CDR3 is CSVGWRGGQSHYNEQFF. The CDR3, as DNA: TGCAGCGTTGGGTGGCGTGGAGGACAGTCGCACTACAATGAGCAGTTCTTC.